The TCR beta chain under discussion was sequenced for a study of CD8 T cells in ankylosing spondylitis. The study, taken as a whole, reports: Earlier authors reported some of these motif variants in reactive arthritis synovial fluid and blood. Matched ankylosing spondylitis synovial fluid reportedly showed significant enrichment of disease-linked clones. Characteristic, it appeared, of ankylosing spondylitis blood was a TCR beta motif of about eight highly homologous variants.

Per the germline V gene, CDR1 is LGHNT and CDR2 is FRNRAP. Trimming pared 4 bases from V and 6 bases from J, leaving 19 bases between. There are 16 residues in the CDR3. As for this clonotype: Antigen specificity is unknown.

TCRdb independently ran MiXCR on the 5' RACE reads; one entry per CDR3 protein. The sample has under 170,000 distinct CDR3 sequences, 44% seen once. The clonotype comes from a male donor with ankylosing spondylitis. The sample was synovial fluid, either unsorted or a sorted T cell fraction (not recorded which). This chain links TRBV12-5 with TRBJ1-5; tentatively, D is TRBD1 (6 bases). The CDR3 reads CASGWTGPGAGQPQHF. The CDR3 nucleotides read TGTGCTAGTGGTTGGACGGGACCAGGGGCGGGTCAGCCCCAGCATTTT.